This TCR beta chain came from a study of CD8+ T cells in alopecia areata. At the level of the study: Patients in the treated group were given tofacitinib by mouth, 5 to 10 mg twice a day.

cDNA serving as the sequencing template came from extracted, reverse transcribed RNA. The assay was immunoSEQ multiplex PCR, and TCRdb's table has in-frame clones only and misses some. In the table there are around 100,000 clones, less than 60% of which are singletons. Treatment given: oral pan-JAK inhibitor, 5-10 mg twice daily. This clone was counted a few times. Germline V gene data show CDR1 as SGHRS and CDR2 as YFSETQ. Trimming shortened V by 0 bases and J by 10 bases, and 16 bases separated the two germline ends. The CDR3 has 14 amino acids. V usage is TRBV5-1 and J usage is TRBJ1-2, with a weak D call TRBD1 (5 bases). The sequences come from CD4+ T cells sorted from blood, collected at week 24, from a patient treated with tofacitinib. The sequence was collected from a human donor with alopecia areata. This CDR3 is CASSLGDLTSVYTF. CDR3 nucleotide sequence: TGCGCCAGCAGCTTGGGGGACCTGACTAGCGTCTACACCTTC.